The clone carrying this T cell receptor beta chain was counted a single time. The target antigen is unknown. This sample was included in a study of breast tumors, draining lymph nodes, adjacent tissues. Breast cancer patients provided tissue from their axillary draining lymph nodes. General study findings and limits: Luminal-like breast cancer showed significantly greater tumor-nontumor repertoire similarity than basal-like breast cancer did. That most tumor T cells come from lymph nodes remained unproven. Tumor TCR diversity was below lymph nodes but above nontumor tissue. Findings are consistent with lymph node origin and intratumoral expansion of most tumor T cells.

TCRdb reprocessed the multiplex PCR reads with MiXCR, giving one entry per CDR3 protein. Among some 250,000 distinct CDR3 sequences, 34% were seen once, and the ten largest hold approximately 3.3%. Unmatched junction bases numbered 12, after V lost 1 base and J lost 1 base. Germline CDR1 reads SGHAT; CDR2 reads FQNNGV. The CDR3 is made up of 19 amino acids. The clonotype comes from a female donor with breast cancer. Some clones in this sample may be carry-over from other donors' samples. The chain joins TRBV11-2 to TRBJ1-4; 7 nucleotides align to TRBD1. Sequencing input: axillary lymph node tissue. CDR3 sequence reads: CASSLVGGEGALTNEKLFF. The DNA of the CDR3 is TGTGCCAGCAGCTTAGTTGGGGGCGAGGGGGCCCTAACTAATGAAAAACTGTTTTTT.